This TCR beta chain was observed in a study of blood T cell repertoires in COVID-19. At the level of the study: From the United States, Italy and Spain came samples of acute and convalescent COVID-19. The cDNA or gDNA used as material had been derived from T cells, B-cell-depleted T cells, or PBMCs.

Generated by immunoSEQ multiplex PCR, the TCRdb table keeps only in-frame clones and is missing some. The profile covers roughly 58,000 clones, with under 80% appearing a single time and approximately 50% taken by the ten largest. The CDR3 extends over 14 amino acids. V was clipped by 4 bases and J by 4 bases, with 11 bases between them. In germline, CDR1 is SNHLY, CDR2 FYNNEI. The chain is built from TRBV2 and TRBJ1-5; the D is unclear. This TCR came from a woman in her sixties or seventies who had been exposed to COVID-19. The specimen was PBMCs or T cells enriched from blood (not recorded which). The CDR3 region is CASSVGTPNQPQHF. The CDR3 nucleotides read TGTGCCAGCAGTGTTGGCACCCCTAATCAGCCCCAGCATTTT.